This TCR beta chain stems from a study of OX40 agonist ivuxolimab in advanced cancers. Study-wide context: Ivuxolimab, which targeted the costimulatory receptor OX40 (CD134), was an agonistic, fully human IgG2 monoclonal antibody. Intravenous ivuxolimab was administered to patients every 2 weeks at six dose levels: 0.01, 0.1, 0.3, 1.5, 3 and 10 mg/kg. Among the roughly 50 dose-escalation patients, 19 had hepatocellular carcinoma, around 15 melanoma, 9 renal cell carcinoma and 9 head and neck cancer. The dose-escalation cohort was roughly 83% male with a mean age of around 62 years, ranging from roughly 20 to 80. Prior anti-PD-1, anti-PD-L1 or anti-CTLA-4 therapy was permitted, and approximately 40% of dose-escalation patients had received checkpoint inhibitors. Three dose-escalation patients achieved partial responses, one with hepatocellular carcinoma and two with cutaneous melanoma. Peripheral TCRbeta sequencing was intended to test whether TCR sequence diversity was altered and clonal T-cell expansion was caused by ivuxolimab. The paper describes the monotherapy dose-escalation part (N ≈ 49 patients) of the phase I trial of ivuxolimab. Study-wide findings and limitations: After ivuxolimab, more expanded clones were found on average in CD8+ T cells than in CD4+ T cells. The antigen specificity of the clonally expanded peripheral T cells was not determined. In the 0.1-3.0 mg/kg groups, partial responders had among the lowest normalized peripheral clonal expansion, particularly in CD8+ T cells. At doses from 0.1 to 3.0 mg/kg, clonal expansion was seen in both CD4+ and CD8+ blood T cells between baseline and week 6. Low levels of normalized T-cell clonal expansion were also seen in some patients who did not respond.

This clone was seen only once. The clone's antigen remains unknown. No much larger clonotype is one base removed from it; base qualities were not supplied. Genomic DNA was isolated from the sorted cells so that the TCRbeta CDR3 region could be sequenced. The immunoSEQ Assay was used to sequence the TCRbeta CDR3 regions. In its TCRdb copy, this immuneACCESS table keeps in-frame sequences only and misses some clones. Where compared with another copy, unresolved V genes explain less than half of these, and the others have no known cause. The sample has roughly 67,000 clones on record, 65% to 90% of them singletons. The ten largest clonotypes hold approximately 1.5% of the sample. V and J are trimmed by 4 bases and 5 bases, and the gene matches miss 7 bases of the junction. The germline V gene gives CDR1 as SGHTA and CDR2 as FQGNSA. From the cysteine up to the phenylalanine, the CDR3 has a length of 14 residues. This entry keeps only the CDR3 DNA: 42 bases, framed from base 1.

The trial excluded patients who had a history of autoimmune disease or were on systemic immunosuppression. Peripheral blood for TCR sequencing was collected from all dose cohorts at baseline, on cycle 4 day 1, and on cycle 7 day 1. Samples came from an open-label, multicenter, first-in-human phase I dose-escalation trial of ivuxolimab. The trial enrolled adults with locally advanced or metastatic head and neck squamous cell, hepatocellular, melanoma or renal cell carcinoma. Before TCR sequencing, CD4+ T cells and CD8+ T cells from peripheral blood were sorted into separate populations. The clonotype comes from an adult with an advanced solid tumor such as melanoma, head and neck, liver or kidney cancer. The rearrangement combines TRBV7-2 with TRBJ1-1, with TRBD1 identical over 7 junction bases. Material: CD4+ or CD8+ T cells sorted from blood, obtained in a trial of the OX40 agonist ivuxolimab. The sequenced DNA: TGTGCCAGCAGCTCGCAGGGGGATGGAACTGAAGCTTTCTTT. Its translation is CASSSQGDGTEAFF.